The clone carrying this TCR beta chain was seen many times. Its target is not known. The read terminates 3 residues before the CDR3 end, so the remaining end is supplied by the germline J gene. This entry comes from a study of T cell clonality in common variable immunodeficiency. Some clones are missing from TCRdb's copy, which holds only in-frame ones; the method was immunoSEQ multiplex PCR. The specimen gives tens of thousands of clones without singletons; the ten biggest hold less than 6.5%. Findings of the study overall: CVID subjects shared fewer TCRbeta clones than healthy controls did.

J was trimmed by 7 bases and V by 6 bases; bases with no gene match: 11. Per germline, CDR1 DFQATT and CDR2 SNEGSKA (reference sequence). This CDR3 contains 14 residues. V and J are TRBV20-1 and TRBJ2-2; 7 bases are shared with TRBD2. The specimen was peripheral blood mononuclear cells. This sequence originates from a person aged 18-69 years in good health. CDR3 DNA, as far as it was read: TGCAGTGCCTTTTGGGGGGGGGACGTCGGGGAG. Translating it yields CSAFWGGDVGE. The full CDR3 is CSAFWGGDVGELFF.